The sequence of this TCR beta chain was determined in a study of blood T cells in healthy people across ages. Using a J-beta primer mix together with a sample-barcoded 5' primer, a second PCR was run for 7 to 11 cycles. The authors tagged each cDNA molecule using a template-switch adaptor with 12 random nucleotides. TCRdb recomputed calls from the 5' RACE reads with MiXCR, one row per CDR3 protein. The table includes fewer than 900,000 distinct CDR3 sequences, about 40% detected once. Isolated PBMCs totaled at least 7 million in each sample. The germline CDR1 and CDR2 sequences are LGHNA and YSLEER. The CDR3 runs to 13 residues. The V end was cut by 3 bases, the J end by 10 bases, with 10 bases between.

The sequence came from a woman aged 55-75 years in good health. Source material: blood. This rearrangement joins TRBV4-3 to TRBJ1-6; the D gene is possibly TRBD1 (6 bases). CDR3 nucleotide sequence: TGCGCCAGCAGCCAGGCAGGGGACTCACCCCTCCACTTT. Its protein product is CASSQAGDSPLHF.